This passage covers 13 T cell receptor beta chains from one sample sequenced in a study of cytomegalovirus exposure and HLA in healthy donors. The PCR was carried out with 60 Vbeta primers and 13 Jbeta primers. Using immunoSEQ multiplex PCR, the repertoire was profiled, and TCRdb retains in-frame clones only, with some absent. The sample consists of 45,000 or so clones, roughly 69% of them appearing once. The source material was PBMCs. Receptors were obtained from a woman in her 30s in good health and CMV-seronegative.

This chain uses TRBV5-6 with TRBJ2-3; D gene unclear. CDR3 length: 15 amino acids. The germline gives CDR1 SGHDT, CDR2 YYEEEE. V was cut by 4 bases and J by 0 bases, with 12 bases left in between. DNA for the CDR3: TGTGCCAGCAGCCCGGGTCCTACTAGCACAGATACGCAGTATTTT. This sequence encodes CASSPGPTSTDTQYF.

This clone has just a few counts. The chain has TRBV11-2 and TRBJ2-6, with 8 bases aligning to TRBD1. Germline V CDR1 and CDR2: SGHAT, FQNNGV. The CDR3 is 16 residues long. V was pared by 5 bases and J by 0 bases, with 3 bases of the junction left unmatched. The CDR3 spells CASSDDRGSGANVLTF. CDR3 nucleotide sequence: TGTGCCAGCAGCGACGACAGGGGCTCTGGGGCCAACGTCCTGACTTTC.

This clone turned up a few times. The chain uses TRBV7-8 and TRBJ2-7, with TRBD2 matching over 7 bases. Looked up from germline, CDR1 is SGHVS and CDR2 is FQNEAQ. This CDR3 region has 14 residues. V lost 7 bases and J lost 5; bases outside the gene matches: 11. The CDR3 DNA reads TGTGCCAGCAACAAAGAGCGGCTAGCGGACGAGCAGTACTTC. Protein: CASNKERLADEQYF.

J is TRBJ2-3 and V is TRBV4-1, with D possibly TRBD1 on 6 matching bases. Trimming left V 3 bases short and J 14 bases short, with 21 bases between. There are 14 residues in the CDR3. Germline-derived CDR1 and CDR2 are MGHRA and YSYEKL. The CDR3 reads CASSHADPGATRYF. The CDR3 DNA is TGCGCCAGCAGCCATGCCGACCCAGGGGCCACCAGGTATTTT.

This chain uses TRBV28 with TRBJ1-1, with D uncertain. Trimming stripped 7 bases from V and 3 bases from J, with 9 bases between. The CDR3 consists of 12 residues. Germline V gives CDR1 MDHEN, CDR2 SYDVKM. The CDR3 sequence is CASMGRDTEAFF. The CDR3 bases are TGTGCCAGCATGGGGAGAGACACTGAAGCTTTCTTT.

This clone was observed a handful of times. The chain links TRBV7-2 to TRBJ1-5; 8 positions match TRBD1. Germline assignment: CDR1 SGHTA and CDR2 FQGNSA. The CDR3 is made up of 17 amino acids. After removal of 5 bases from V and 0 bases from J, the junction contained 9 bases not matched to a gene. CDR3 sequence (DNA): TGTGCCAGCAGCGCGGACAGGGCGGACGTTAGCAATCAGCCCCAGCATTTT. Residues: CASSADRADVSNQPQHF.

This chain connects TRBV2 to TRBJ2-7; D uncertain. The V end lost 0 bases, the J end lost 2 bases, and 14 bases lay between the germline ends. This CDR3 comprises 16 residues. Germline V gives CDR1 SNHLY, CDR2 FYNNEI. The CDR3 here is CASSEAIASNPYEQYF. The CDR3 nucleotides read TGTGCCAGCAGTGAAGCGATAGCCTCAAACCCCTACGAGCAGTACTTC.

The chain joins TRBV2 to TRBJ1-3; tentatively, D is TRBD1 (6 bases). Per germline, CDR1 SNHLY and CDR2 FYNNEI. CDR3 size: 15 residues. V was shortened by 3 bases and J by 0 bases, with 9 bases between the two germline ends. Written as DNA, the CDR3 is TGTGCCAGCAGTGAGGACAGACGCTCTGGAAACACCATATATTTT. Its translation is CASSEDRRSGNTIYF.

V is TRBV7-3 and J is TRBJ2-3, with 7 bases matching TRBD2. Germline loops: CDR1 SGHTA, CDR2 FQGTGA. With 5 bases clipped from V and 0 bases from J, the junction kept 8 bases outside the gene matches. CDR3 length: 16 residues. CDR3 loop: CASSPYYSGSTDTQYF. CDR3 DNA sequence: TGTGCCAGCAGCCCCTACTATAGCGGGAGCACAGATACGCAGTATTTT.

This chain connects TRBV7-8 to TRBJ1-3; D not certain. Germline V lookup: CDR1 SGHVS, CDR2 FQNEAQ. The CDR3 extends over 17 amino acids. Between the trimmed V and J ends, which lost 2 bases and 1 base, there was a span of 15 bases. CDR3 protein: CASSLLAEYYSGNTIYF. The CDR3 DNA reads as TGTGCCAGCAGCTTACTGGCCGAGTACTATTCTGGAAACACCATATATTTT.

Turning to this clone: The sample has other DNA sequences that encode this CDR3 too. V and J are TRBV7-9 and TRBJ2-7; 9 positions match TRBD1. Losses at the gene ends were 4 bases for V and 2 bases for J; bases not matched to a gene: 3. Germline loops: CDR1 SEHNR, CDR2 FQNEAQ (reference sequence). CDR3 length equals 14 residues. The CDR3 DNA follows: TGTGCCAGCAGCTCATACAGGGGGCCCTACGAGCAGTACTTC. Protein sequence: CASSSYRGPYEQYF.

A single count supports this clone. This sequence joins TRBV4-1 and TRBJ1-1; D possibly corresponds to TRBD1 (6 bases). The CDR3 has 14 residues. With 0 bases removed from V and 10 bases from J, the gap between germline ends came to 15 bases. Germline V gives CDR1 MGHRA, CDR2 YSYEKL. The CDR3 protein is CASSQELRGSGAFF. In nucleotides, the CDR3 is TGCGCCAGCAGCCAAGAACTCAGGGGATCGGGAGCTTTCTTT.

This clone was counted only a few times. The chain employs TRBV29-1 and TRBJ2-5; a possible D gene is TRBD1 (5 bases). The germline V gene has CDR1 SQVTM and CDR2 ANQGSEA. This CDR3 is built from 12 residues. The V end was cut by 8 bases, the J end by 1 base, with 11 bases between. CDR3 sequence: CSHDSIQETQYF. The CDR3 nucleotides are TGCAGCCACGACAGTATCCAAGAGACCCAGTACTTC.